The 21 T cell receptor beta chains below were found in one sample sequenced in a study of blood T cell repertoires in COVID-19. This table comes from immunoSEQ multiplex PCR, and its TCRdb copy is limited to in-frame clones, with some not included. The sample records about 110,000 clones, roughly 83% being singletons. Specimen: peripheral blood. The receptors derive from a woman in her 70s with acute or convalescent COVID-19.

The chain is built from TRBV9 and TRBJ1-2, with 10 bases fitting TRBD1. CDR1 and CDR2 from the germline V gene are SGDLS and YYNGEE. There are 14 residues in the CDR3. With 5 bases clipped from V and 7 bases from J, the junction kept 8 bases outside the gene matches. CDR3 region: CASSLGQGPTGYTF. The CDR3 DNA reads as TGTGCCAGCAGTCTGGGACAGGGGCCAACTGGCTACACCTTC. Complete variable domain (other parts from reference TRBV9 and TRBJ1-2): DSGVTQTPKHLITATGQRVTLRCSPRSGDLSVYWYQQSLDQGLQFLIQYYNGEERAKGNILERFSAQQFPDLHSELNLSSLELGDSALYFCASSLGQGPTGYTFGSGTRLTVV.

The CDR3 nucleotides are TGTGCCAGCAGTTCGCGACCGGGACAGGGGGATGTAGAGCAGTACTTC. This sequence encodes CASSSRPGQGDVEQYF. The chain recombines TRBV27 with TRBJ2-7, with 11 bases that match TRBD1. Germline V CDR1 and CDR2: MNHEY, SMNVEV (reference sequence). This CDR3 has 16 amino acids. Losses at the gene ends were 4 bases for V and 7 bases for J; bases not matched to a gene: 12.

The chain carries TRBV5-1 and TRBJ2-3, with TRBD2 matching 14 bases. Germline CDR1 and CDR2: SGHRS and YFSETQ. The CDR3 has 17 amino acids. V was clipped by 4 bases and J by 3 bases; unmatched bases: 7. In nucleotides, the CDR3 is TGCGCCAGCAGCCTTCGGACTAGCGGGGGGACAACAGATACGCAGTATTTT. Residues: CASSLRTSGGTTDTQYF.

Comments on this clone: At one end the junction does not follow the germline gene, possibly because of a read error. The V and J genes are TRBV9 and TRBJ2-1; D is perhaps TRBD2 (5 bases). The CDR3 is 14 residues long. CDR1 SGDLS and CDR2 YYNGEE come from the germline V gene. The CDR3 protein is CASSVEAGADEEFF. The CDR3 coding sequence is TGTGCCAGCAGCGTAGAGGCGGGTGCGGATGAGGAGTTCTTC.

The chain links TRBV19 to TRBJ1-5; D gene ambiguous. Deletions cut 5 bases from V and 3 bases from J, with 11 bases between. CDR1 and CDR2 from the germline V gene are LNHDA and SQIVND (reference sequence). This CDR3 comprises 14 residues. The CDR3 bases are TGTGCCAGTAGTCCTCCCGGTCCCAATCAGCCCCAGCATTTT. Translation gives CASSPPGPNQPQHF.

The chain employs TRBV6-4 and TRBJ1-4; TRBD1 is a possible D gene (6 bases). The germline V and J ends were trimmed by 5 bases and 0 bases, with 10 bases remaining between them. Germline V gene lookup returns CDR1 MRHNA and CDR2 SNTAGT. The CDR3 totals 15 residues. The chain's CDR3 is CASSRTGSTNEKLFF. For the CDR3, the DNA is TGTGCCAGCAGTCGCACAGGGTCAACTAATGAAAAACTGTTTTTT.

This sequence joins TRBV25-1 and TRBJ2-1, with 8 nucleotides matching TRBD2. CDR3 length: 15 amino acids. Germline V gene data show CDR1 as MGHDK and CDR2 as SYGVNS. V lost 8 bases, J lost 4 bases, and 10 bases stayed unmatched. The CDR3 here is CASRSTSGGYNEQFF. CDR3 nucleotides: TGTGCCAGCCGCTCAACTAGCGGAGGGTACAATGAGCAGTTCTTC.

The chain recombines TRBV7-6 with TRBJ2-2; TRBD2 might be the D (6 bases). CDR3 length: 16 amino acids. The V and J ends lost 2 bases and 0 bases respectively, with 10 bases between them. Looked up from germline, CDR1 is SGHVS and CDR2 is FNYEAQ. The CDR3 DNA reads as TGTGCCAGCAGCTTACGGACTACACCGAACACCGGGGAGCTGTTTTTT. Translating gives CASSLRTTPNTGELFF.

The chain is built from TRBV9 and TRBJ2-5; 8 bases line up with TRBD2. The CDR3 consists of 15 residues. The V gene end was trimmed by 0 bases and the J gene end by 4 bases; junction bases not matched to a gene: 5. Germline values: CDR1 SGDLS, CDR2 YYNGEE. For the CDR3, the DNA is TGTGCCAGCAGCGTAGAGCGGGGGCCGGGAGAGACCCAGTACTTC. This sequence encodes CASSVERGPGETQYF.

This clone occurred a few times. The chain employs TRBV28 and TRBJ2-1; 9 bases match TRBD2. The junction had 5 bases not matched to a gene; V was cut back by 4 bases and J by 4 bases. Germline V CDR1 and CDR2: MDHEN, SYDVKM. The CDR3 totals 15 residues. The CDR3 loop reads CASSYLAGVYNEQFF. In nucleotides, the CDR3 is TGTGCCAGCAGTTATTTAGCGGGGGTATACAATGAGCAGTTCTTC.

In its sample, this clone was seen a few times. This sequence joins TRBV7-3 and TRBJ1-2; a possible D gene is TRBD1 (6 bases). CDR1 is SGHTA and CDR2 is FQGTGA in the germline V gene. The CDR3 covers 13 residues. With 0 bases removed from V and 13 bases from J, the gap between germline ends came to 15 bases. The CDR3 sequence is CASSLTGRGYPTF. In DNA form, the CDR3 reads TGTGCCAGCAGCTTAACTGGCAGGGGTTATCCCACCTTC.

CDR3 coding DNA: TGTGCCAGGGGGACAGGGGTGGACGAGCAGTACTTC. It specifies CARGTGVDEQYF. The chain carries TRBV10-3 and TRBJ2-7, with 10 positions matching TRBD1. The V gene's germline CDR1 is ENHRY and CDR2 SYGVKD. The V and J ends lost 10 bases and 5 bases, in that order; junction bases with no gene match: 5. The CDR3 is 12 residues long.

V and J are TRBV9 and TRBJ2-3; D is unresolved. Germline assignment: CDR1 SGDLS and CDR2 YYNGEE. V was shortened by 0 bases and J by 3 bases, with 5 bases between the two germline ends. The CDR3 covers 13 residues. CDR3 DNA: TGTGCCAGCAGCGTAGATAGTACAGATACGCAGTATTTT. This sequence encodes CASSVDSTDTQYF.

The V gene is TRBV9, the J gene TRBJ2-1; no reliable D call. V lost 0 bases, J lost 4 bases, and 11 bases lay in between. Per the germline V gene, CDR1 is SGDLS and CDR2 is YYNGEE. The CDR3 contains 15 residues. This CDR3 reads CASSVGAASYNEQFF. The CDR3 DNA reads TGTGCCAGCAGCGTAGGAGCTGCTAGTTACAATGAGCAGTTCTTC.

The gene calls are TRBV5-4 and TRBJ1-5, with 7 bases identical to TRBD1. With 2 bases clipped from V and 5 bases from J, the junction kept 1 base outside the gene matches. Germline V gene lookup returns CDR1 SGHNT and CDR2 YYREEE (reference sequence). This CDR3 is 13 amino acids long. The CDR3 sequence is CASSFDRDQPQHF. The CDR3 nucleotides read TGTGCCAGCAGCTTTGACAGGGATCAGCCCCAGCATTTT.

The chain combines TRBV2 with TRBJ2-3; 11 bases fit TRBD2. Germline CDR1 SNHLY, CDR2 FYNNEI. V dropped 6 bases and J dropped 2; count of bases not matched to a gene: 7. The CDR3 loop spans 16 amino acids. The CDR3 loop is CASSEQLAGDTDTQYF. The CDR3 DNA follows: TGTGCCAGCAGCGAACAACTAGCGGGGGACACAGATACGCAGTATTTT.

The rearrangement joins TRBV5-1 to TRBJ1-6; a weak D match, TRBD1 (5 bases). V was clipped by 0 bases and J by 8 bases, with 12 bases between them. The CDR3 contains 15 residues. Germline V lookup: CDR1 SGHRS, CDR2 YFSETQ. In DNA, the CDR3 is TGCGCCAGCAGCTTGGGAGGGACTGGGTATTCACCCCTCCACTTT. Translation: CASSLGGTGYSPLHF.

This clone was seen just once. The chain uses TRBV5-6 and TRBJ2-1, with 9 bases lining up with TRBD2. Germline loops: CDR1 SGHDT, CDR2 YYEEEE. The CDR3 covers 17 residues. V dropped 2 bases and J dropped 4; count of bases not matched to a gene: 10. CDR3 residues: CASSFLGSGRRYNEQFF. The CDR3 bases are TGTGCCAGCAGCTTTTTGGGTAGCGGGAGAAGGTACAATGAGCAGTTCTTC. The whole variable domain, remainder taken from reference TRBV5-6 and TRBJ2-1, is DAGVTQSPTHLIKTRGQQVTLRCSPKSGHDTVSWYQQALGQGPQFIFQYYEEEERQRGNFPDRFSGHQFPNYSSELNVNALLLGDSALYLCASSFLGSGRRYNEQFFGPGTRLTVL.

Concerning this clone itself: The junction departs from germline at one end; a sequencing error may be responsible. This chain joins TRBV5-8 and TRBJ1-2, with TRBD1 matching over 7 bases. The CDR3 contains 11 residues. CDR1 and CDR2 (germline): SGHTS, YDEGEE. CDR3 in amino acids: CGTASNYGYTF. The DNA of the CDR3 is TGCGGGACAGCCTCTAACTATGGCTACACCTTC.

The chain has TRBV6-6 and TRBJ1-2, with no clear D. Germline V gene data show CDR1 as MNHNY and CDR2 as SVGAGI (reference sequence). V was clipped by 5 bases and J by 5 bases, with 18 bases between them. The CDR3 contains 15 residues. DNA of the CDR3: TGTGCCAGCAGTGCTATAGGAGCCCTTCGTTATGGCTACACCTTC. It yields the protein CASSAIGALRYGYTF.

This chain links TRBV11-2 with TRBJ2-5; tentative D call: TRBD1 (7 bases). This CDR3 has 16 amino acids. The V and J ends lost 1 base and 5 bases respectively, with 17 bases between them. Germline V lookup: CDR1 SGHAT, CDR2 FQNNGV. CDR3 protein: CASSLVTGTFFETQYF. The CDR3 DNA reads TGTGCCAGCAGCTTAGTGACAGGGACTTTCTTCGAGACCCAGTACTTC.